The subject of this entry is one T cell receptor beta chain. A much larger clone is a single base away; this may be a read error. The data were taken from a study of Graves' ophthalmopathy and Graves' hyperthyroidism. As the template, RNA transcripts were used to amplify TCR beta CDR3 regions. HTBI-primed RT-PCR formed the first round, and a multiplex PCR formed the second. A single record per CDR3 protein comes from TCRdb applying MiXCR to the multiplex PCR reads. This sample has around 1.1 million distinct CDR3 sequences, with about 36% found just once. Germline loops: CDR1 SEHNR, CDR2 FQNEAQ (reference sequence). The CDR3 loop spans 12 amino acids.

The chain has TRBV7-9 and TRBJ1-4; no clear D gene. The specimen sequenced was peripheral blood or thyroid tissue (not recorded which). The sequence was obtained from an adult man with Graves' hyperthyroidism. The CDR3 coding sequence is TGTGCCAGCAGCCCGGACGGTGAAAGACTGTTTTTT. Translated, it gives CASSPDGERLFF.